These T cell receptor beta chains were read from a single sample in a study of blood T cell repertoires in COVID-19. TCRdb's copy holds only in-frame clones and misses some; the assay was immunoSEQ multiplex PCR. This sample has about 270,000 clones, with about 86% found just once. Sequenced: peripheral blood. These receptors were collected from a woman in her thirties with COVID-19, enrolled during active disease. Each CDR3 is given with its conserved first and last residue. The D gene is left open where the match is weak. Size tells how often a clone was seen (once, few, many) or the class of an expanded clone, and some rows leave it out.

CDR3aa: CSVLGTEQETQYF
CDR3nt: TGCAGCGTACTAGGGACAGAGCAAGAGACCCAGTACTTC
d_gene: TRBD1
v_gene: TRBV29-1
j_gene: TRBJ2-5
abundance: -

CDR3aa: CASSPSQATVYEQYF
CDR3nt: TGTGCCAGCTCACCCAGCCAGGCAACCGTCTACGAGCAGTACTTC
d_gene: -
v_gene: TRBV18
j_gene: TRBJ2-7
abundance: -

CDR3aa: CASTPDSNYGYTF
CDR3nt: TGTGCCAGCACCCCGGACAGTAACTATGGCTACACCTTC
d_gene: -
v_gene: TRBV7-8
j_gene: TRBJ1-2
abundance: -

CDR3aa: CATSDFAGNEQFF
CDR3nt: TGTGCCACCAGTGATTTTGCCGGCAATGAGCAGTTCTTC
d_gene: -
v_gene: TRBV24-1
j_gene: TRBJ2-1
abundance: -

CDR3aa: CASRSYGTGPLEQYF
CDR3nt: TGTGCCAGCAGGTCCTACGGGACAGGGCCCCTCGAGCAGTACTTC
d_gene: TRBD1
v_gene: TRBV27
j_gene: TRBJ2-7
abundance: -

CDR3aa: CASSRPYREGF
CDR3nt: TGTGCCAGCAGCCGCCCCTACAGGGAGGGGTTC
d_gene: -
v_gene: TRBV3-1/TRBV3-2
j_gene: TRBJ2-7
abundance: -

CDR3aa: CASSGTRAGLGETQYF
CDR3nt: TGTGCCAGCAGCGGGACTAGAGCGGGGTTAGGAGAGACCCAGTACTTC
d_gene: -
v_gene: TRBV21-1
j_gene: TRBJ2-5
abundance: -

CDR3aa: CASSLGTSGGTDTQYF
CDR3nt: TGTGCCAGCAGCTTAGGGACTAGCGGGGGGACAGATACGCAGTATTTT
d_gene: TRBD2
v_gene: TRBV7-6
j_gene: TRBJ2-3
abundance: -

CDR3aa: CASSSTGGYTF
CDR3nt: TGTGCCAGCAGTTCCACAGGTGGCTACACCTTC
d_gene: -
v_gene: TRBV6-6
j_gene: TRBJ1-2
abundance: -

CDR3aa: CASSEALRETQYF
CDR3nt: TGTGCCAGCAGTGAAGCGCTACGGGAGACCCAGTACTTC
d_gene: -
v_gene: TRBV2
j_gene: TRBJ2-5
abundance: -

CDR3aa: CASSLSTAGSYNEQFF
CDR3nt: TGCGCCAGCAGCTTGTCCACAGCAGGGTCCTACAATGAGCAGTTCTTC
d_gene: -
v_gene: TRBV5-1
j_gene: TRBJ2-1
abundance: -

CDR3aa: CASSYSPYLADTQYF
CDR3nt: TGTGCCAGCAGTTACTCTCCCTACCTGGCAGATACGCAGTATTTT
d_gene: -
v_gene: TRBV6-5
j_gene: TRBJ2-3
abundance: -

CDR3aa: CASSHRGTQYF
CDR3nt: TGTGCCAGCAGCCACCGAGGGACCCAGTACTTC
d_gene: -
v_gene: TRBV11-2
j_gene: TRBJ2-5
abundance: -

CDR3aa: CASSTSNPGTGPGNTIYF
CDR3nt: TGTGCCAGCAGCACCTCCAATCCAGGGACAGGGCCTGGAAACACCATATATTTT
d_gene: TRBD1
v_gene: TRBV7-2
j_gene: TRBJ1-3
abundance: once

CDR3aa: CASSRTSGGAYEQFF
CDR3nt: TGCGCCAGCAGCAGAACTAGCGGGGGGGCCTATGAGCAGTTCTTC
d_gene: TRBD2
v_gene: TRBV5-1
j_gene: TRBJ2-1
abundance: -

CDR3aa: CASSLGGRGWNTEAFF
CDR3nt: TGTGCCAGCAGCTTAGGGGGTAGGGGGTGGAACACTGAAGCTTTCTTT
d_gene: -
v_gene: TRBV13
j_gene: TRBJ1-1
abundance: once

CDR3aa: CASSLGGAPGELFF
CDR3nt: TGTGCCAGCAGCTTGGGGGGCGCGCCCGGGGAGCTGTTTTTT
d_gene: -
v_gene: TRBV5-6
j_gene: TRBJ2-2
abundance: few

CDR3aa: CASSEWRGKGSPLHF
CDR3nt: TGTGCCAGCAGTGAATGGCGGGGTAAAGGATCACCCCTCCACTTT
d_gene: -
v_gene: TRBV2
j_gene: TRBJ1-6
abundance: -

CDR3aa: CASRTGGTEAFF
CDR3nt: TGCGCCAGCAGGACAGGGGGCACTGAAGCTTTCTTT
d_gene: TRBD1
v_gene: TRBV5-1
j_gene: TRBJ1-1
abundance: -

CDR3aa: CASSLGDRGYTF
CDR3nt: TGTGCCAGCAGCTTAGGGGACAGAGGCTACACCTTC
d_gene: TRBD1
v_gene: TRBV7-9
j_gene: TRBJ1-2
abundance: -

CDR3aa: CASRGGGPPRSEQFF
CDR3nt: TGTGCCAGTAGGGGAGGGGGACCTCCCCGCAGTGAGCAGTTCTTC
d_gene: -
v_gene: TRBV19
j_gene: TRBJ2-1
abundance: -

CDR3aa: CASSLAAVTGGPLEQFF
CDR3nt: TGTGCCAGCAGCTTAGCCGCCGTAACGGGGGGGCCATTGGAGCAGTTCTTC
d_gene: TRBD2
v_gene: TRBV7-9
j_gene: TRBJ2-1
abundance: -

CDR3aa: CAISHQGQDSYEQYF
CDR3nt: TGTGCCATCAGCCACCAGGGACAGGACTCCTACGAGCAGTACTTC
d_gene: TRBD1
v_gene: TRBV10-3
j_gene: TRBJ2-7
abundance: -

CDR3aa: CASSPRTGYGYTF
CDR3nt: TGTGCCAGCAGCCCCAGGACAGGGTACGGCTACACCTTC
d_gene: TRBD1
v_gene: TRBV7-9
j_gene: TRBJ1-2
abundance: -

CDR3aa: CASSGQAPTYSNQPQHF
CDR3nt: TGTGCCAGCAGTGGACAGGCACCTACCTATAGCAATCAGCCCCAGCATTTT
d_gene: -
v_gene: TRBV2
j_gene: TRBJ1-5
abundance: -

CDR3aa: CASSLALTSGGAEDTQYF
CDR3nt: TGTGCCAGCAGCTTAGCGCTAACTAGCGGGGGGGCCGAAGATACGCAGTATTTT
d_gene: TRBD2
v_gene: TRBV7-6
j_gene: TRBJ2-3
abundance: -

CDR3aa: CASQTQETQYF
CDR3nt: TGTGCCAGCCAGACTCAAGAGACCCAGTACTTC
d_gene: -
v_gene: TRBV27
j_gene: TRBJ2-5
abundance: -

CDR3aa: CASNVEGLGFGETQYF
CDR3nt: TGCGCCAGCAACGTCGAGGGCCTGGGTTTTGGGGAGACCCAGTACTTC
d_gene: -
v_gene: TRBV5-1
j_gene: TRBJ2-5
abundance: -

CDR3aa: CASSLVGQGSREAFF
CDR3nt: TGTGCCAGCAGCTTGGTGGGACAGGGTTCGCGTGAAGCTTTCTTT
d_gene: TRBD1
v_gene: TRBV5-5
j_gene: TRBJ1-1
abundance: -